These 9 T cell receptor beta chains originate from one sample sequenced in a study of blood T cell repertoires in COVID-19. Clones were read by immunoSEQ multiplex PCR, and TCRdb kept only the in-frame ones, dropping some. The repertoire consists of some 97,000 clones, with roughly 89% occurring once and the leading ten covering more than 5%. What was sequenced was peripheral blood. These receptors were obtained from a man aged 65 to 85 with acute or convalescent COVID-19.

The chain combines TRBV18 with TRBJ2-2; 9 bases are shared with TRBD1. The germline gives CDR1 KGHSH, CDR2 LQKENI. V gave up 5 bases and J gave up 3 bases; unmatched junction bases: 7. This CDR3 is built from 16 residues. The CDR3 nucleotides read TGTGCCAGCTCATCGTGGACAGGGGTCGACACCGGGGAGCTGTTTTTT. Its protein is CASSSWTGVDTGELFF. Variable domain in full (rest from reference TRBV18 and TRBJ2-2): NAGVMQNPRHLVRRRGQEARLRCSPMKGHSHVYWYRQLPEEGLKFMVYLQKENIIDESGMPKERFSAEFPKEGPSILRIQQVVRGDSAAYFCASSSWTGVDTGELFFGEGSRLTVL.

The V call is TRBV9, the J call TRBJ2-7, with a tentative D call TRBD2 (6 bases). The length of the CDR3 is 14 residues. The germline gives CDR1 SGDLS, CDR2 YYNGEE. V lost 4 bases and J lost 1, with 12 bases in between. The DNA of the CDR3 is TGTGCCAGCAGCCCTGGGGGGTCTTCCTACGAGCAGTACTTC. Amino acid sequence: CASSPGGSSYEQYF. Full variable domain (remainder filled in from reference TRBV9 and TRBJ2-7): DSGVTQTPKHLITATGQRVTLRCSPRSGDLSVYWYQQSLDQGLQFLIQYYNGEERAKGNILERFSAQQFPDLHSELNLSSLELGDSALYFCASSPGGSSYEQYFGPGTRLTVT.

The chain employs TRBV2 and TRBJ2-4; D call uncertain. V lost 3 bases and J 2 bases, leaving 8 bases between the germline ends. There are 14 residues in the CDR3. Germline lookup yields CDR1 SNHLY and CDR2 FYNNEI. In nucleotides, the CDR3 is TGTGCCAGCAGTGAGGTGGCCACCAAAAACATTCAGTACTTC. Translation gives CASSEVATKNIQYF.

The chain combines TRBV19 with TRBJ1-6, with 7 bases fitting TRBD1. The CDR3 loop spans 15 amino acids. The V and J ends lost 5 bases and 3 bases, in that order; junction bases with no gene match: 4. Germline V CDR1 and CDR2: LNHDA, SQIVND (reference sequence). The CDR3 DNA sequence: TGTGCCAGTAGTTCGGGACAGCTCTATAATTCACCCCTCCACTTT. Amino acids: CASSSGQLYNSPLHF.

This clone has only a few counts. DNA of the CDR3: TGTGCCACCAGTGTCGCGACAGGGGCCAATGAGCAGTTCTTC. Translation gives CATSVATGANEQFF. The chain combines TRBV24-1 with TRBJ2-1, with 8 bases matching TRBD1. Germline assignment: CDR1 KGHDR and CDR2 SFDVKD. The CDR3 length is 14 residues. Germline trimming cut 5 bases from V and 6 bases from J; bases unmatched to any gene: 5.

The V and J genes are TRBV30 and TRBJ1-2; 8 nucleotides agree with TRBD1. V lost 0 bases to trimming and J lost 8 bases; unmatched junction nucleotides: 8. Germline V gene data show CDR1 as GTSNPN and CDR2 as SVGIG (reference sequence). CDR3 length equals 14 residues. CDR3 coding DNA: TGTGCCTGGAGTGTACGACAGGGGCCTGACGGCTACACCTTC. This gives the protein CAWSVRQGPDGYTF.

The chain is built from TRBV29-1 and TRBJ1-2; the D is unclear. V was cut by 5 bases and J by 6 bases, with 4 bases left in between. The CDR3 totals 9 residues. Germline-derived CDR1 and CDR2 are SQVTM and ANQGSEA. The CDR3 nucleotides read TGCAGCGTTCTTAATGGCTACACCTTC. Protein: CSVLNGYTF. Based on the CDR3 plus reference TRBV29-1 and TRBJ1-2, the full variable domain is SAVISQKPSRDICQRGTSLTIQCQVDSQVTMMFWYRQQPGQSLTLIATANQGSEATYESGFVIDKFPISRPNLTFSTLTVSNMSPEDSSIYLCSVLNGYTFGSGTRLTVV.

The J gene is TRBJ2-1, the V gene TRBV7-9; 7 positions agree with TRBD2. The germline gives CDR1 SEHNR, CDR2 FQNEAQ (reference sequence). The CDR3 spans 15 residues. V was pared by 0 bases and J by 5 bases, with 4 bases of the junction left unmatched. CDR3 sequence (DNA): TGTGCCAGCAGCTTAGCTAGCGGGTTTGACAATGAGCAGTTCTTC. The encoded protein is CASSLASGFDNEQFF.

The chain joins TRBV7-6 to TRBJ1-3; D is perhaps TRBD1 (5 bases). The CDR3 loop spans 17 amino acids. In germline, CDR1 is SGHVS, CDR2 FNYEAQ. Trimming left V 0 bases short and J 2 bases short, with 14 bases between. CDR3 sequence (DNA): TGTGCCAGCAGCTTAGCCGGGACTGGAACCCCTGGAAACACCATATATTTT. Protein: CASSLAGTGTPGNTIYF.